The 26 T cell receptor beta chains in this list originate from one sample, sequenced in a study of PD-1 blockade in classical Hodgkin lymphoma. Every patient relapsed after autologous stem cell transplantation, and brentuximab vedotin exposure varied. Sequencing used immunoSEQ multiplex PCR; TCRdb keeps in-frame clones, though not all of them. The sample carries 60,000 to 65,000 clones, approximately 88% recorded once. The sample in question was peripheral blood mononuclear cells (PBMCs), obtained at baseline. The receptors derive from a human donor with classical Hodgkin lymphoma.

This chain links TRBV6-5 with TRBJ2-1, with D possibly matching TRBD2 (6 bases). V was clipped by 6 bases and J by 0 bases, with 12 bases between them. CDR3 length equals 15 residues. Germline lookup yields CDR1 MNHEY and CDR2 SVGAGI. The CDR3 DNA is TGTGCCAGCAGACCTGGGACTTCCTCCTACAATGAGCAGTTCTTC. It is translated as CASRPGTSSYNEQFF.

The chain has TRBV21-1 and TRBJ1-6; the table gives TRBD1 as D, unverified against the DNA. TRBV21-1 is a recognized pseudogene. This CDR3 spans 15 amino acids. The CDR3 DNA reads TGTGCCAGCAGCTTCCGGACAGTCTATAATTCACCCCTCCACTTT. Encoded protein: CASSFRTVYNSPLHF.

This chain links TRBV29-1 with TRBJ2-5; TRBD2 might be the D (6 bases). Between the trimmed V and J ends, which lost 3 bases and 1 base, there was a span of 9 bases. The CDR3 runs 13 residues. The V gene's germline CDR1 is SQVTM and CDR2 ANQGSEA. Here the CDR3 reads CSVDSGGQETQYF. CDR3 nucleotide sequence: TGCAGCGTTGACTCCGGGGGCCAAGAGACCCAGTACTTC.

The chain recombines TRBV27 with TRBJ1-4; D ambiguous. V gave up 6 bases and J gave up 4 bases, with 9 bases separating them. Germline V lookup: CDR1 MNHEY, CDR2 SMNVEV (reference sequence). The CDR3 spans 13 residues. DNA of the CDR3: TGTGCCAGCAGCGGGCAGTATAATGAAAAACTGTTTTTT. It encodes CASSGQYNEKLFF.

V and J are TRBV4-1 and TRBJ2-5; tentatively, D is TRBD1 (6 bases). The CDR3 spans 17 residues. V was pared by 3 bases and J by 7 bases, with 24 bases between. Germline V gives CDR1 MGHRA, CDR2 YSYEKL. In DNA, the CDR3 is TGCGCCAGCAGCCACAAGGACAGAAATCTGGGGATTTCGACCCAGTACTTC. It specifies CASSHKDRNLGISTQYF.

This clone has a single count. This rearrangement joins TRBV5-6 to TRBJ2-3, with a tentative D call TRBD1 (5 bases). Trimming took 4 bases from V and 7 from J, leaving 13 bases between them. The CDR3 runs 13 residues. CDR1 is SGHDT, CDR2 YYEEEE, per germline. The CDR3 loop reads CASSNPGKHTQYF. The CDR3, as DNA: TGTGCCAGCAGCAACCCAGGGAAGCATACGCAGTATTTT.

The chain is built from TRBV30 and TRBJ2-7; D is uncertain. The length of the CDR3 is 13 residues. V lost 2 bases and J lost 6, with 14 bases in between. The germline CDR1 and CDR2 sequences are GTSNPN and SVGIG (reference sequence). DNA of the CDR3: TGTGCCTGGAGTTTCCAGCCACCGGGCGAGCAGTACTTC. This encodes CAWSFQPPGEQYF.

In this sample, this clone turned up once. The chain combines TRBV5-1 with TRBJ1-2; the D is unclear. Germline V gene sequence: CDR1 SGHRS, CDR2 YFSETQ. The ends were cut back, 0 bases at V and 4 bases at J, with 7 bases in the middle. The CDR3 is 13 residues long. This chain's CDR3 is CASSLGGSYGYTF. DNA for the CDR3: TGCGCCAGCAGCTTGGGGGGTAGCTATGGCTACACCTTC.

The chain recombines TRBV2 with TRBJ1-4; TRBD1 might be the D (5 bases). The CDR3 length is 14 residues. Between the trimmed V and J ends, which lost 3 bases and 8 bases, there was a span of 13 bases. Germline CDR1 and CDR2: SNHLY and FYNNEI. CDR3 residues: CASSDWGLVEKLFF. The CDR3 nucleotides are TGTGCCAGCAGTGACTGGGGCCTCGTCGAAAAACTGTTTTTT.

The chain joins TRBV23-1 to TRBJ2-1; 7 bases map to TRBD1. TRBV23-1 belongs to the ORF category, with a function that is uncertain. The ends lost 6 bases at V and 4 bases at J; junction bases unmatched: 12. This CDR3 spans 16 amino acids. The CDR3 DNA reads TGCGCCAGCAGCCGATTCGGGACAGAAGATTACAATGAGCAGTTCTTC. It yields the protein CASSRFGTEDYNEQFF.

This chain joins TRBV6-4 and TRBJ1-1; D is perhaps TRBD1 (6 bases). The V end was cut by 6 bases, the J end by 4 bases, with 12 bases between. Per the germline V gene, CDR1 is MRHNA and CDR2 is SNTAGT. The CDR3 loop spans 13 amino acids. The CDR3 sequence is CASSWGARTEAFF. The CDR3 nucleotides are TGTGCCAGCAGCTGGGGGGCTCGCACTGAAGCTTTCTTT.

The CDR3 reads CASEGQGALDYTDTQYF. The CDR3 DNA reads TGTGCGTCCGAGGGACAGGGGGCTCTCGATTACACAGATACGCAGTATTTT. This sequence joins TRBV19 and TRBJ2-3, with 12 bases identical to TRBD1. This CDR3 is built from 17 residues. Germline V gives CDR1 LNHDA, CDR2 SQIVND (reference sequence).

J is TRBJ2-1 and V is TRBV4-2, with D maybe TRBD2 (5 bases). The V and J ends lost 0 bases and 9 bases respectively, with 9 bases between them. The CDR3 sequence is 13 residues long. Germline V lookup: CDR1 LGHNA, CDR2 YNFKEQ. The chain's CDR3 is CASSQDLAFEQFF. CDR3 nucleotides: TGTGCCAGCAGCCAAGACCTAGCATTTGAGCAGTTCTTC.

This clone was found once. The chain has TRBV28 and TRBJ1-4; 10 bases are shared with TRBD1. The CDR3 sequence is 15 residues long. Losses at the gene ends were 1 base for V and 7 bases for J; bases not matched to a gene: 3. The germline V gene has CDR1 MDHEN and CDR2 SYDVKM. The CDR3 coding sequence is TGTGCCAGCAGTTTATCAGGGACAGGGGCTGAAAAACTGTTTTTT. Translation: CASSLSGTGAEKLFF.

The chain couples TRBV14 to TRBJ2-7; the D gene is possibly TRBD2 (6 bases). V was trimmed by 2 bases and J by 1 base, leaving 21 bases between them. Germline values: CDR1 SGHDN, CDR2 FVKESK. CDR3 length equals 18 residues. The CDR3 loop is CASSQKERIRGRSYEQYF. CDR3 DNA: TGTGCCAGCAGCCAAAAGGAGAGAATCCGGGGGAGGTCCTACGAGCAGTACTTC. Based on the CDR3 plus reference TRBV14 and TRBJ2-7, the full variable domain is EAGVTQFPSHSVIEKGQTVTLRCDPISGHDNLYWYRRVMGKEIKFLLHFVKESKQDESGMPNNRFLAERTGGTYSTLKVQPAELEDSGVYFCASSQKERIRGRSYEQYFGPGTRLTVT.

V gene TRBV5-4 combines with J gene TRBJ2-7; unclear D gene. The V end was cut by 0 bases, the J end by 9 bases, with 19 bases between. The CDR3 spans 15 residues. Germline assignment: CDR1 SGHNT and CDR2 YYREEE (reference sequence). CDR3 region: CASSLDPQSLYGQYF. CDR3 sequence (DNA): TGTGCCAGCAGCTTGGATCCCCAGTCTCTTTATGGGCAGTACTTC.

The gene calls are TRBV11-2 and TRBJ2-5, with 10 bases fitting TRBD1. Germline CDR1 SGHAT, CDR2 FQNNGV. Trimming took 5 bases from V and 3 from J; bases not matched to a gene: 6. This CDR3 is 15 amino acids long. In DNA, the CDR3 is TGTGCCAGCAGCACCGGGACAGGGGTAAAAGAGACCCAGTACTTC. Translation gives CASSTGTGVKETQYF.

V usage is TRBV7-8 and J usage is TRBJ1-1, with D unclear. This CDR3 contains 16 residues. Trimming stripped 1 base from V and 1 base from J, with 13 bases between. Germline-derived CDR1 and CDR2 are SGHVS and FQNEAQ. The CDR3 protein is CASSLVNAGSNTEAFF. In nucleotides, the CDR3 is TGTGCCAGCAGCTTAGTAAACGCAGGCTCGAACACTGAAGCTTTCTTT.

The chain employs TRBV2 and TRBJ1-4, with a possible D match to TRBD1 (5 bases). CDR3 size: 14 residues. V gave up 6 bases and J gave up 8 bases, with 16 bases separating them. Germline assignment: CDR1 SNHLY and CDR2 FYNNEI. The CDR3 sequence: CASSPTGLREKLFF. The CDR3 nucleotides read TGTGCCAGCAGCCCCACAGGACTGCGGGAAAAACTGTTTTTT.

The rearrangement joins TRBV9 to TRBJ2-4, with D unclear. V was shortened by 0 bases and J by 5 bases, with 12 bases between the two germline ends. The germline V gene has CDR1 SGDLS and CDR2 YYNGEE. The CDR3 runs to 15 residues. CDR3 in amino acids: CASSVGSRKENIQYF. Here the CDR3 DNA reads TGTGCCAGCAGCGTAGGCTCCCGGAAGGAAAACATTCAGTACTTC.

V usage is TRBV4-3 and J usage is TRBJ1-5; D is ambiguous. The germline CDR1 and CDR2 sequences are LGHNA and YSLEER. The germline V and J ends were trimmed by 4 bases and 3 bases, with 16 bases remaining between them. The CDR3 loop spans 16 amino acids. The CDR3 DNA sequence: TGCGCCAGCAGCCCACGGGCCAGCGAGACCAATCAGCCCCAGCATTTT. Translating it yields CASSPRASETNQPQHF.

The genes are TRBV7-9 and TRBJ2-5, with 8 bases aligning to TRBD1. This CDR3 region has 14 residues. The junction had 8 bases not matched to a gene; V was cut back by 6 bases and J by 5 bases. The germline gives CDR1 SEHNR, CDR2 FQNEAQ (reference sequence). CDR3 residues: CASSDRGLGETQYF. CDR3 nucleotide sequence: TGTGCCAGCAGTGACAGGGGTCTAGGCGAGACCCAGTACTTC.

This chain connects TRBV30 to TRBJ2-7; D possibly corresponds to TRBD1 (5 bases). Between the trimmed V and J ends, which lost 0 bases and 2 bases, there was a span of 8 bases. Germline assignment: CDR1 GTSNPN and CDR2 SVGIG (reference sequence). This CDR3 has 13 residues. This chain's CDR3 is CAWSVWGPYEQYF. As DNA, the CDR3 is TGTGCCTGGAGTGTCTGGGGCCCCTACGAGCAGTACTTC. Full variable domain (missing parts from reference TRBV30 and TRBJ2-7): SQTIHQWPATLVQPVGSPLSLECTVEGTSNPNLYWYRQAAGRGLQLLFYSVGIGQISSEVPQNLSASRPQDRQFILSSKKLLLSDSGFYLCAWSVWGPYEQYFGPGTRLTVT.

The chain carries TRBV2 and TRBJ2-3; 12 bases map to TRBD2. Germline V gives CDR1 SNHLY, CDR2 FYNNEI. This CDR3 has 17 residues. Trimming took 6 bases from V and 2 from J; bases not matched to a gene: 9. CDR3 amino acids: CASSRGLAGGFTDTQYF. The CDR3, as DNA: TGTGCCAGCAGCAGAGGTCTAGCGGGGGGGTTCACAGATACGCAGTATTTT.

The V gene is TRBV4-3, the J gene TRBJ2-7, with TRBD1 matching over 8 bases. Trimming cost V 3 bases and J 5 bases; bases outside gene matches: 6. The CDR3 runs to 14 residues. From germline, CDR1 is LGHNA and CDR2 YSLEER. The DNA of the CDR3 is TGCGCCAGCAGCCAGAGACAGGGGTACGACGAGCAGTACTTC. Translated, it gives CASSQRQGYDEQYF.

The chain couples TRBV7-2 to TRBJ1-5; 10 bases are a match to TRBD1. CDR1 and CDR2 (germline): SGHTA, FQGNSA. The CDR3 totals 15 residues. Trimming at V came to 3 bases and at J to 5 bases, leaving 4 bases not matched to a gene. CDR3: CASSLDRGEHQPQHF. Written as DNA, the CDR3 is TGTGCCAGCAGCTTGGACAGGGGGGAACATCAGCCCCAGCATTTT.